This T cell receptor (beta chain) appears in the sequencing data of a study of blood T cell repertoires in COVID-19. On the study more broadly: The origin of the acute and convalescent COVID-19 samples was the United States, Italy and Spain. Sample material is recorded as cDNA or gDNA derived from T cells, B-cell-depleted T cells, or PBMCs.

Using immunoSEQ multiplex PCR, the repertoire was profiled, and TCRdb retains in-frame clones only, with some absent. The data show approximately 500,000 clones, around 85% seen once. CDR1 and CDR2 from the germline V gene are SGDLS and YYNGEE. V gave up 0 bases and J gave up 2 bases; unmatched junction bases: 4. The CDR3 has 15 residues. The rearrangement uses TRBV9 and TRBJ2-7, with 8 bases matching TRBD2. The sample was peripheral blood. This sequence originates from a human donor in a cohort sampled during active COVID-19. The CDR3 DNA reads TGTGCCAGCAGCGTAGAAATAGCGGGGCCCTACGAGCAGTACTTC. Translating gives CASSVEIAGPYEQYF. Together with reference TRBV9 and TRBJ2-7, the CDR3 gives the full variable domain: DSGVTQTPKHLITATGQRVTLRCSPRSGDLSVYWYQQSLDQGLQFLIQYYNGEERAKGNILERFSAQQFPDLHSELNLSSLELGDSALYFCASSVEIAGPYEQYFGPGTRLTVT.